This record covers a single T cell receptor (beta chain). Its antigen has not been determined. No base-level quality is on record; no much larger clone is a single base apart. TCRbeta CDR3 regions were amplified from genomic DNA by means of the immunoSEQ Assay, a bias-controlled multiplex PCR. The study's own analysis went as follows. The number of nucleated cells in each sample was estimated by amplification of reference gene primers within the assay. To quantify the absolute abundance of each unique TCRbeta CDR3 rearrangement, sequence reads were collapsed and filtered. For each sample, productive Simpson clonality was calculated as the square root of Simpson's diversity index over productive rearrangements. TCRdb provides this immuneACCESS table in a form limited to in-frame rearrangements. Some clones are lacking; in checked studies, under half of them reflect an unresolved V gene, and why the rest are absent is not known. D and trimming were read from the DNA, whereas the V and J calls and clone size are those reported in that table. The sample has around 97,000 clones on record, 84% of them singletons. The biggest ten clones account for approximately 12% of the sample.

Collaborating institutions collected whole blood in K2EDTA tubes following their own protocols. For TCRbeta analysis, collaborators shipped samples in one of three forms: frozen whole blood, isolated PBMCs, or DNA extracted from either of those sample types. The CDR3 starts with the cysteine, ends with the phenylalanine, and has 14 residues. Here the CDR3 DNA is all that survives: 42 bases in frame from base 1. The germline V and J ends show losses of 5 bases and 7 bases respectively, and no gene match explains 3 bases of the junction. From the germline V gene, CDR1 is KGHDR and CDR2 is SFDVKD. This sample stems from a study of blood T cell repertoires in COVID-19 (dated by TCRdb to the early 2020s). Concerning the study at large: Samples from collaborators originated in the United States, Italy and Spain and spanned both the acute and convalescent phases of COVID-19. A freely available public database, intended as a resource for researchers studying the immune response to SARS-CoV-2, is where the repertoires were released. Subjects who had been exposed to COVID-19, were actively infected with it, or had recovered from it provided the deeply sampled blood TCRbeta repertoires that made up the dataset. The sample metadata nearly always contained a de-identified subject ID, COVID-19 status, age in years and sex. The samples were drawn from the first 160 participants of the ongoing ImmuneRACE study and from some 1,300 subjects provided by 6 global collaborators. The prospective study material was composed of cDNA or gDNA derived from T cells, B-cell-depleted T cells, or PBMCs. Where available, HLA class I and class II types were obtained from metadata supplied by the sample provider rather than from assay-based typing. Points the paper makes about the study in general: The quantity of clinical and demographic metadata differed by source and by participant and was supplied without curation.

The V and J segments used are TRBV24-1 and TRBJ2-2, with 10 central nucleotides matching TRBD1. Sequenced material: peripheral blood. The clonotype comes from a human donor in a cohort sampled during active COVID-19. The CDR3 protein: CATSVTGGIGELFF. The bases are TGTGCCACCAGTGTGACAGGGGGCATCGGGGAGCTGTTTTTT.